This T cell receptor (beta chain) was profiled in a study of T cell responses to AZD1222 COVID-19 vaccine. Study background: Second doses at about 4 or about 12 weeks were pooled. Study-level findings and limits: Clonal diversity was possibly underestimated, and the donors were mostly white British, with more females. Samples come after the peak T cell response, not at day 14. The reported proportion of spike-specific TCRs targeting unmutated variant regions was nearly half.

V was cut by 1 base and J by 3 bases, with 8 bases left in between. The CDR3 consists of 15 residues. Germline V gives CDR1 SGHRS, CDR2 YFSETQ. With respect to this clone: What it binds is unknown.

Assay used: immunoSEQ multiplex PCR; TCRdb lists only in-frame clones, some missing. The table shows about 110,000 clones, with more than 85% occurring only once. Sequencing used peripheral blood, obtained on day 0 of AZD1222 vaccination. The chain links TRBV5-1 to TRBJ2-6; D gene uncertain. This TCR came from an adult in good health. DNA of the CDR3: TGCGCCAGCAGCTTGCCGTCAAGTGGGGCCAACGTCCTGACTTTC. Its translation is CASSLPSSGANVLTF. Together with reference TRBV5-1 and TRBJ2-6, the CDR3 gives the full variable domain: KAGVTQTPRYLIKTRGQQVTLSCSPISGHRSVSWYQQTPGQGLQFLFEYFSETQRNKGNFPGRFSGRQFSNSRSEMNVSTLELGDSALYLCASSLPSSGANVLTFGAGSRLTVL.